Presented here are 17 T cell receptor beta chains from one specimen sequenced in a study of cytomegalovirus exposure and HLA in healthy donors. 60 Vbeta and 13 Jbeta primers were used in PCR. Sequencing used immunoSEQ multiplex PCR; TCRdb keeps in-frame clones, though not all of them. Among roughly 120,000 clones listed, around 74% were seen once. The specimen sequenced was PBMCs. These TCRs come from a woman in her 50s in good health and CMV-seropositive.

The chain combines TRBV7-9 with TRBJ2-7; no definite D call. The germline gives CDR1 SEHNR, CDR2 FQNEAQ (reference sequence). Trimming removed 5 bases from V and 1 base from J, with 24 bases in between. This CDR3 spans 18 amino acids. Here the CDR3 reads CASSIQLTGLYESYEQYF. The CDR3 DNA follows: TGTGCCAGCAGCATACAATTGACGGGTTTATACGAATCCTACGAGCAGTACTTC.

The rearrangement joins TRBV29-1 to TRBJ1-3; D perhaps matches TRBD1 (5 bases). The CDR3 is 13 amino acids. CDR1 is SQVTM and CDR2 is ANQGSEA in the germline V gene. Trimming took off 4 bases at V and 0 bases at J, with 7 bases between the two ends. The CDR3 sequence: CSVGDFSGNTIYF. The CDR3 DNA sequence: TGCAGCGTTGGGGACTTCTCTGGAAACACCATATATTTT.

This clone was observed a few times. CDR3 DNA: TGCAGTATAAAACAGGTTGAAAAACTGTTTTTT. Translation gives CSIKQVEKLFF. The chain joins TRBV20-1 to TRBJ1-4; possibly TRBD1 for D (5 bases). This CDR3 comprises 11 residues. In germline, CDR1 is DFQATT, CDR2 SNEGSKA (reference sequence). V shed 8 bases and J shed 7 bases, with 11 bases lying between them.

The chain uses TRBV19 and TRBJ2-3, with 10 bases that match TRBD1. The V and J ends lost 5 bases and 6 bases, in that order; junction bases with no gene match: 8. Germline lookup yields CDR1 LNHDA and CDR2 SQIVND (reference sequence). The CDR3 consists of 15 residues. This CDR3 is CASSARQGAWDTQYF. The CDR3 DNA reads as TGTGCCAGTAGTGCAAGACAGGGGGCCTGGGATACGCAGTATTTT.

This clone appeared a few times. The V call is TRBV27, the J call TRBJ1-4, with D maybe TRBD1 (6 bases). The germline CDR1 and CDR2 sequences are MNHEY and SMNVEV (reference sequence). The ends were cut back, 4 bases at V and 8 bases at J, with 14 bases in the middle. This CDR3 contains 14 residues. This CDR3 reads CASSSKQGREKLFF. The CDR3 DNA is TGTGCCAGCAGTTCAAAACAGGGTCGGGAAAAACTGTTTTTT. Variable domain in full (rest from reference TRBV27 and TRBJ1-4): EAQVTQNPRYLITVTGKKLTVTCSQNMNHEYMSWYRQDPGLGLRQIYYSMNVEVTDKGDVPEGYKVSRKEKRNFPLILESPSPNQTSLYFCASSSKQGREKLFFGSGTQLSVL.

This sequence joins TRBV10-1 and TRBJ2-3; D may be TRBD2 (6 bases). The CDR3 contains 14 residues. V dropped 3 bases and J dropped 5 bases, with 12 bases sitting between them. Germline lookup yields CDR1 WNHNN and CDR2 SYGVQD (reference sequence). This chain's CDR3 is CASSEGVGGDTQYF. In DNA, the CDR3 is TGCGCCAGCAGTGAAGGGGTGGGGGGAGATACGCAGTATTTT.

The CDR3 is CASSSPGLNQPQHF. As DNA, the CDR3 is TGTGCCAGCAGTTCCCCGGGTCTCAATCAGCCCCAGCATTTT. The chain employs TRBV6-6 and TRBJ1-5; the D is unclear. Per germline, CDR1 MNHNY and CDR2 SVGAGI (reference sequence). The V end lost 4 bases, the J end lost 3 bases, and 10 bases lay between the germline ends. There are 14 residues in the CDR3.

The chain recombines TRBV5-1 with TRBJ1-5; 10 nucleotides agree with TRBD1. The V and J ends lost 4 bases and 4 bases, in that order; junction bases with no gene match: 8. This CDR3 is 16 amino acids long. Germline V gene data show CDR1 as SGHRS and CDR2 as YFSETQ. The CDR3 region is CASSPGTGAENQPQHF. For the CDR3, the DNA is TGCGCCAGCAGCCCCGGGACAGGGGCTGAAAATCAGCCCCAGCATTTT.

The sample holds one count of this clone. This rearrangement joins TRBV19 to TRBJ2-7; D perhaps matches TRBD2 (6 bases). V dropped 9 bases and J dropped 3 bases, with 15 bases sitting between them. The CDR3 runs 13 residues. Germline V CDR1 and CDR2: LNHDA, SQIVND (reference sequence). The CDR3 DNA reads TGTGCCAGCACCGGGACGGGAGTCTACGAGCAGTACTTC. It yields the protein CASTGTGVYEQYF. The whole variable domain, remainder taken from reference TRBV19 and TRBJ2-7, is DGGITQSPKYLFRKEGQNVTLSCEQNLNHDAMYWYRQDPGQGLRLIYYSQIVNDFQKGDIAEGYSVSREKKESFPLTVTSAQKNPTAFYLCASTGTGVYEQYFGPGTRLTVT.

This clone was picked up a small number of times. The genes are TRBV11-2 and TRBJ1-4; 8 positions match TRBD1. CDR3 length equals 15 residues. V was clipped by 5 bases and J by 5 bases; unmatched bases: 7. Looked up from germline, CDR1 is SGHAT and CDR2 is FQNNGV. CDR3 in amino acids: CASSRGQGKNEKLFF. CDR3 sequence (DNA): TGTGCCAGCAGCCGAGGACAGGGAAAAAATGAAAAACTGTTTTTT.

This sequence joins TRBV11-1 and TRBJ2-5; TRBD1 matches 8 bases. Germline V gives CDR1 SGHAT, CDR2 FQDESV (reference sequence). CDR3 length: 16 residues. V shed 1 base, J shed 3 bases, and the junction held 7 bases outside the gene matches. In DNA, the CDR3 is TGTGCCAGCAGCTTAGGGACAGGGTGGGGAAAAGAGACCCAGTACTTC. As protein: CASSLGTGWGKETQYF.

This clone has a handful of counts. The chain is built from TRBV7-6 and TRBJ2-7, with 7 bases aligning to TRBD1. Germline values: CDR1 SGHVS, CDR2 FNYEAQ. The length of the CDR3 is 15 residues. Losses at the gene ends were 5 bases for V and 7 bases for J; bases not matched to a gene: 14. CDR3 sequence (DNA): TGTGCCAGCAGCCAAACAGACAGGGTCACCGAGGAGCAGTACTTC. It codes for CASSQTDRVTEEQYF.

The chain carries TRBV6-5 and TRBJ1-2; 10 bases fit TRBD1. The V gene's germline CDR1 is MNHEY and CDR2 SVGAGI. The CDR3 contains 13 residues. Unmatched junction bases numbered 6, after V lost 6 bases and J lost 8 bases. CDR3 sequence: CASRLDRGQGYTF. CDR3 bases: TGTGCCAGCAGGCTTGACAGGGGGCAAGGCTACACCTTC.

This clone has more than one count but fewer than ten. The V gene is TRBV7-2, the J gene TRBJ2-5; D is ambiguous. CDR1 SGHTA and CDR2 FQGNSA come from the germline V gene. The ends were cut back, 8 bases at V and 1 base at J, with 11 bases in the middle. This CDR3 has 13 amino acids. CDR3 protein: CASGRLRQETQYF. DNA for the CDR3: TGTGCCAGCGGTCGACTCCGCCAAGAGACCCAGTACTTC. The full variable domain, completed using reference TRBV7-2 and TRBJ2-5, is GAGVSQSPSNKVTEKGKDVELRCDPISGHTALYWYRQSLGQGLEFLIYFQGNSAPDKSGLPSDRFSAERTGGSVSTLTIQRTQQEDSAVYLCASGRLRQETQYFGPGTRLLVL.

The chain carries TRBV10-3 and TRBJ2-3, with a possible D match to TRBD2 (6 bases). The CDR3 runs to 15 residues. CDR1 is ENHRY and CDR2 is SYGVKD in the germline V gene. Trimming pared 2 bases from V and 4 bases from J, leaving 13 bases between. The CDR3 is CAISEGTGRADTQYF. The DNA of the CDR3 is TGTGCCATCAGTGAGGGGACTGGCCGAGCAGATACGCAGTATTTT.

V usage is TRBV7-2 and J usage is TRBJ1-2; TRBD1 aligns across 12 bases. The CDR3 contains 14 residues. From germline, CDR1 is SGHTA and CDR2 FQGNSA. V shed 5 bases and J 8 bases; nucleotides not matched to a gene: 6. The CDR3 spells CASSTGTGGLGYTF. The DNA for the CDR3 is TGTGCCAGCAGCACGGGGACAGGGGGCCTCGGCTACACCTTC.

The genes are TRBV18 and TRBJ1-3, with a weak D call TRBD1 (6 bases). Germline loops: CDR1 KGHSH, CDR2 LQKENI. The CDR3 is 16 amino acids. The V gene lost 2 bases and the J gene lost 0 bases, with 11 bases spanning the gap. CDR3 bases: TGTGCCAGCTCACCAGAATGGGACAACTCTGGAAACACCATATATTTT. As protein: CASSPEWDNSGNTIYF. The full variable domain, in which reference TRBV18 and TRBJ1-3 provide the parts outside the CDR3, is NAGVMQNPRHLVRRRGQEARLRCSPMKGHSHVYWYRQLPEEGLKFMVYLQKENIIDESGMPKERFSAEFPKEGPSILRIQQVVRGDSAAYFCASSPEWDNSGNTIYFGEGSWLTVV.